The 31 T cell receptor beta chains below come from one sample, sequenced in a study of cytomegalovirus exposure and HLA in healthy donors. PCR used 60 Vbeta primers and 13 Jbeta primers. The table came from immunoSEQ multiplex PCR; TCRdb's copy has only in-frame clones and leaves some out. The sample has roughly 130,000 clones; roughly 80% are singletons. The sample taken for sequencing was PBMCs. The receptors were sampled from a male donor in good health and CMV-seropositive.

The chain carries TRBV30 and TRBJ1-6; D uncertain. The CDR3 consists of 13 residues. CDR1 and CDR2 from the germline V gene are GTSNPN and SVGIG (reference sequence). V was shortened by 3 bases and J by 7 bases, with 10 bases between the two germline ends. The CDR3 protein is CAWRRLVNSPLHF. The CDR3 DNA reads as TGTGCCTGGAGGCGGCTAGTGAATTCACCCCTCCACTTT.

This chain connects TRBV19 to TRBJ1-4; D is perhaps TRBD1 (5 bases). From germline, CDR1 is LNHDA and CDR2 SQIVND (reference sequence). Trimming shortened V by 5 bases and J by 5 bases, and 12 bases separated the two germline ends. The CDR3 runs 14 residues. In DNA form, the CDR3 reads TGTGCCAGTAGTCCTCCTGGGGCCAATGAAAAACTGTTTTTT. Translated: CASSPPGANEKLFF.

CDR3 in amino acids: CASSLAEGATGLPEKLFF. The CDR3 DNA follows: TGTGCCAGCAGCTTAGCAGAGGGGGCGACAGGGCTGCCCGAAAAACTGTTTTTT. The J gene is TRBJ1-4, the V gene TRBV7-2; 7 bases fit TRBD1. Germline V gene sequence: CDR1 SGHTA, CDR2 FQGNSA. The V and J ends lost 0 bases and 8 bases, in that order; junction bases with no gene match: 15. The CDR3 runs to 18 residues.

The chain has TRBV6-1 and TRBJ2-7; D is perhaps TRBD2 (5 bases). Germline V gives CDR1 MNHNS, CDR2 SASEGT. The CDR3 sequence is 15 residues long. V was clipped by 8 bases and J by 4 bases, with 21 bases between them. In nucleotides, the CDR3 is TGTGCCAGCCGGGCGGGTCTCGGACGTGATTACGAGCAGTACTTC. It encodes CASRAGLGRDYEQYF.

This rearrangement joins TRBV7-2 to TRBJ1-5; D not resolved. CDR3 length equals 15 residues. The germline V gene has CDR1 SGHTA and CDR2 FQGNSA. Trimming removed 5 bases at V and 1 base at J, with 12 bases between. In DNA, the CDR3 is TGTGCCAGCAGCCCAGCAGCCGGGAGCAATCAGCCCCAGCATTTT. Translated: CASSPAAGSNQPQHF.

As DNA, the CDR3 is TGCGCCAGCAGCTTGGGTCCTAGCGGGAGGAATGGTGCCGGGGAGCTGTTTTTT. Protein sequence: CASSLGPSGRNGAGELFF. This chain uses TRBV5-1 with TRBJ2-2; 11 nucleotides agree with TRBD2. V lost 0 bases and J lost 6; bases outside the gene matches: 10. CDR1 and CDR2 (germline): SGHRS, YFSETQ. The length of the CDR3 is 18 residues.

The count of this clone is one. The V and J genes are TRBV9 and TRBJ2-7; 9 nucleotides align to TRBD1. The CDR3 loop spans 16 amino acids. Looked up from germline, CDR1 is SGDLS and CDR2 is YYNGEE. Unmatched junction bases numbered 7, after V lost 0 bases and J lost 3 bases. DNA of the CDR3: TGTGCCAGCAGCGTAGATCGACAGGGGGATTTCTACGAGCAGTACTTC. This sequence encodes CASSVDRQGDFYEQYF.

The genes are TRBV4-3 and TRBJ1-1, with D uncertain. Trimming cost V 0 bases and J 3 bases, with 5 bases left between them. The CDR3 totals 13 residues. Germline-derived CDR1 and CDR2 are LGHNA and YSLEER. In DNA form, the CDR3 reads TGCGCCAGCAGCCAAGATGCAGACACTGAAGCTTTCTTT. Protein product: CASSQDADTEAFF.

This clone appeared a few times. This chain connects TRBV28 to TRBJ2-7; 8 bases match TRBD2. The CDR3 contains 16 residues. V was pared by 5 bases and J by 0 bases, with 9 bases of the junction left unmatched. Germline assignment: CDR1 MDHEN and CDR2 SYDVKM. CDR3 nucleotides: TGTGCCAGCAGTCCGGGAGGGGTCTTTAGCTCCTACGAGCAGTACTTC. Its protein product is CASSPGGVFSSYEQYF.

This clone was recorded at least ten times. V usage is TRBV5-1 and J usage is TRBJ2-7; 8 bases line up with TRBD1. Germline assignment: CDR1 SGHRS and CDR2 YFSETQ. Germline trimming cut 2 bases from V and 3 bases from J; bases unmatched to any gene: 4. This CDR3 region has 14 residues. The CDR3 is CASSFGDRGYEQYF. CDR3 nucleotide sequence: TGCGCCAGCAGCTTTGGTGACAGGGGCTACGAGCAGTACTTC. Combining the CDR3 with reference TRBV5-1 and TRBJ2-7 gives the whole variable domain KAGVTQTPRYLIKTRGQQVTLSCSPISGHRSVSWYQQTPGQGLQFLFEYFSETQRNKGNFPGRFSGRQFSNSRSEMNVSTLELGDSALYLCASSFGDRGYEQYFGPGTRLTVT.

The chain links TRBV2 to TRBJ2-1, with D uncertain. Germline CDR1 and CDR2: SNHLY and FYNNEI. V was shortened by 4 bases and J by 3 bases, with 10 bases between the two germline ends. This CDR3 has 14 amino acids. CDR3 loop: CASSGLRDYNEQFF. The DNA for the CDR3 is TGTGCCAGCAGTGGTTTAAGAGACTACAATGAGCAGTTCTTC.

The chain joins TRBV5-6 to TRBJ2-5; possible D gene TRBD2, 5 bases. There are 14 residues in the CDR3. CDR1 SGHDT and CDR2 YYEEEE come from the germline V gene. Trimming cost V 4 bases and J 4 bases, with 14 bases left between them. Written as DNA, the CDR3 is TGTGCCAGCAGCCTAGCCCATAGTGGAGAGACCCAGTACTTC. Translating it yields CASSLAHSGETQYF.

This chain connects TRBV9 to TRBJ2-3, with 7 bases matching TRBD2. The CDR3 spans 14 residues. The junction had 5 bases not matched to a gene; V was cut back by 6 bases and J by 1 base. Germline V gene data show CDR1 as SGDLS and CDR2 as YYNGEE. The CDR3: CASNGAGGTDTQYF. In nucleotides, the CDR3 is TGTGCCAGCAACGGGGCGGGAGGCACAGATACGCAGTATTTT.

The chain carries TRBV7-9 and TRBJ1-2, with D hard to call. The CDR3 runs 17 residues. Per germline, CDR1 SEHNR and CDR2 FQNEAQ (reference sequence). V was pared by 4 bases and J by 4 bases, with 22 bases between. CDR3 bases: TGTGCCAGCAGCTCCCTTGTCGACTTCCCTCTAGGCTATGGCTACACCTTC. This codes for CASSSLVDFPLGYGYTF.

This clone was found once. The V gene is TRBV27, the J gene TRBJ2-7; 9 nucleotides line up with TRBD2. CDR3 length: 18 residues. J lost 2 bases, V lost 1 base, and 12 bases had no gene match. CDR1 is MNHEY, CDR2 SMNVEV, per germline (reference sequence). DNA for the CDR3: TGTGCCAGCAGTTTATTTCAAAGTCGAGTAGCGGGAGCCTACGAGCAGTACTTC. Translating it yields CASSLFQSRVAGAYEQYF.

The gene calls are TRBV7-2 and TRBJ2-5, with 8 bases fitting TRBD2. The germline gives CDR1 SGHTA, CDR2 FQGNSA. The CDR3 contains 16 residues. V lost 7 bases to trimming and J lost 4 bases; unmatched junction nucleotides: 14. As DNA, the CDR3 is TGTGCCAGCACCCAGGCTCGGGCGGGAGGTTCAGAGACCCAGTACTTC. Translation gives CASTQARAGGSETQYF. Supplemented by reference TRBV7-2 and TRBJ2-5, the full variable domain reads GAGVSQSPSNKVTEKGKDVELRCDPISGHTALYWYRQSLGQGLEFLIYFQGNSAPDKSGLPSDRFSAERTGGSVSTLTIQRTQQEDSAVYLCASTQARAGGSETQYFGPGTRLLVL.

V and J are TRBV7-3 and TRBJ2-1; 7 positions match TRBD2. The CDR3 contains 15 residues. From germline, CDR1 is SGHTA and CDR2 FQGTGA. The junction had 10 bases not matched to a gene; V was cut back by 5 bases and J by 6 bases. CDR3 in amino acids: CASSTGGRVPNEQFF. The DNA of the CDR3 is TGTGCCAGCAGCACGGGGGGACGGGTGCCCAATGAGCAGTTCTTC.

The rearrangement links TRBV4-3 to TRBJ1-1, with 8 bases lining up with TRBD1. In germline, CDR1 is LGHNA, CDR2 YSLEER. This CDR3 has 13 amino acids. The ends lost 1 base at V and 12 bases at J; junction bases unmatched: 7. The CDR3 nucleotides are TGCGCCAGCAGCCAAGGTGACAGGGGTTGGACTTTCTTT. Protein: CASSQGDRGWTFF.

This chain joins TRBV7-2 and TRBJ2-3, with TRBD1 matching over 12 bases. V was pared by 5 bases and J by 5 bases, with 8 bases of the junction left unmatched. The CDR3 contains 16 residues. Per the germline V gene, CDR1 is SGHTA and CDR2 is FQGNSA. CDR3 nucleotide sequence: TGTGCCAGCAGCGCGAGGGACAGGGGGCTCGAAGATACGCAGTATTTT. Translation: CASSARDRGLEDTQYF.

The chain couples TRBV27 to TRBJ2-3; 9 bases match TRBD2. The germline V gene encodes CDR1 MNHEY and CDR2 SMNVEV (reference sequence). The CDR3 has 17 amino acids. Trimming removed 1 base from V and 2 bases from J; junction bases left unmatched: 7. Written as DNA, the CDR3 is TGTGCCAGCAGTTTATTTGCGGCGGGAGGGTACACAGATACGCAGTATTTT. This codes for CASSLFAAGGYTDTQYF.

Remarks on this clone: Other DNA sequences in the same sample also yield this CDR3. V and J are TRBV9 and TRBJ2-7, with D perhaps matching TRBD2 (6 bases). The length of the CDR3 is 14 residues. CDR1 and CDR2 from the germline V gene are SGDLS and YYNGEE. Trimming shortened V by 0 bases and J by 3 bases, and 10 bases separated the two germline ends. In DNA form, the CDR3 reads TGTGCCAGCAGCGTAGGACTAGAACTCTACGAGCAGTACTTC. Amino acid sequence: CASSVGLELYEQYF.

In its sample, this clone was seen once. The chain recombines TRBV30 with TRBJ1-3; D is unclear. Trimming cost V 2 bases and J 2 bases, with 10 bases left between them. The germline gives CDR1 GTSNPN, CDR2 SVGIG (reference sequence). CDR3 length: 14 amino acids. CDR3 coding DNA: TGTGCCTGGAGTCGTCGGTCCGCTGGAAACACCATATATTTT. Its translation: CAWSRRSAGNTIYF.

The rearrangement joins TRBV19 to TRBJ2-1; 7 nucleotides agree with TRBD1. This CDR3 has 15 amino acids. V trimming: 4 bases; J trimming: 5 bases; junction bases outside the gene matches: 8. The germline CDR1 and CDR2 sequences are LNHDA and SQIVND (reference sequence). The CDR3 is CASSTTGTLNNEQFF. The CDR3 DNA reads TGTGCCAGTAGTACGACAGGGACCCTTAACAATGAGCAGTTCTTC.

The V call is TRBV30, the J call TRBJ2-1; TRBD2 agrees at 9 bases. CDR1 is GTSNPN and CDR2 is SVGIG in the germline V gene (reference sequence). The CDR3 totals 14 residues. The J segment lost 1 base and the V segment lost 3 bases, leaving 1 base of the junction unmatched. Here the CDR3 reads CAWRLAGSYNEQFF. The CDR3 DNA reads as TGTGCCTGGAGACTAGCGGGTTCCTACAATGAGCAGTTCTTC.

The CDR3: CASSVVTEATEAFF. CDR3 bases: TGTGCCAGCAGCGTAGTGACAGAAGCCACTGAAGCTTTCTTT. V is TRBV9 and J is TRBJ1-1; maybe TRBD1 (5 bases). The CDR3 sequence is 14 residues long. The V and J ends lost 0 bases and 4 bases respectively, with 10 bases between them. CDR1 SGDLS and CDR2 YYNGEE come from the germline V gene.

The chain recombines TRBV6-5 with TRBJ1-1; no clear D gene. The CDR3 consists of 14 residues. Germline V gives CDR1 MNHEY, CDR2 SVGAGI. The ends were cut back, 4 bases at V and 4 bases at J, with 13 bases in the middle. The CDR3 here is CASSSSWEITEAFF. CDR3 DNA: TGTGCCAGCAGTTCCTCTTGGGAGATCACTGAAGCTTTCTTT.

This clone came up once. The chain uses TRBV7-9 and TRBJ1-1; D may be TRBD1 (6 bases). CDR3 length: 12 residues. Germline loops: CDR1 SEHNR, CDR2 FQNEAQ (reference sequence). V was cut by 8 bases and J by 6 bases, with 13 bases left in between. The CDR3 DNA sequence: TGTGCCAGCGATGGGGGCAAGCCTGAAGCTTTCTTT. The encoded protein is CASDGGKPEAFF.

CDR3 loop: CASSQGLAAGELFF. CDR3 sequence (DNA): TGCGCCAGCAGCCAAGGACTAGCGGCCGGGGAGCTGTTTTTT. The rearrangement joins TRBV5-1 to TRBJ2-2, with 10 bases fitting TRBD2. The CDR3 has 14 amino acids. CDR1 and CDR2 from the germline V gene are SGHRS and YFSETQ. J lost 6 bases, V lost 4 bases, and 3 bases had no gene match. The complete variable domain, with remaining parts taken from reference TRBV5-1 and TRBJ2-2, reads KAGVTQTPRYLIKTRGQQVTLSCSPISGHRSVSWYQQTPGQGLQFLFEYFSETQRNKGNFPGRFSGRQFSNSRSEMNVSTLELGDSALYLCASSQGLAAGELFFGEGSRLTVL.

The chain's CDR3 is CASSGYHRGESGETQYF. The CDR3 nucleotides are TGTGCCAGCAGTGGGTACCACAGGGGGGAGTCCGGAGAGACCCAGTACTTC. The chain has TRBV25-1 and TRBJ2-5; 8 nucleotides align to TRBD1. Per the germline V gene, CDR1 is MGHDK and CDR2 is SYGVNS. This CDR3 region has 17 residues. V dropped 4 bases and J dropped 4; count of bases not matched to a gene: 14.

This clone was counted between two and nine times. This chain uses TRBV11-2 with TRBJ1-4; 8 bases agree with TRBD1. J lost 8 bases, V lost 5 bases, and 7 bases had no gene match. CDR3 size: 14 residues. Germline loops: CDR1 SGHAT, CDR2 FQNNGV. The CDR3 DNA sequence: TGTGCCAGCAGCCAGGACAGGGCCAGGGAAAAACTGTTTTTT. Protein: CASSQDRAREKLFF.

This clone occurred once. This chain joins TRBV2 and TRBJ1-1, with TRBD1 matching 8 bases. The CDR3 totals 16 residues. Germline trimming cut 5 bases from V and 0 bases from J; bases unmatched to any gene: 8. Germline V CDR1 and CDR2: SNHLY, FYNNEI. CDR3: CASSLRDRPLNTEAFF. The CDR3 DNA reads TGTGCCAGCAGTCTCCGGGACAGGCCGTTGAACACTGAAGCTTTCTTT. The variable domain in full, with the rest retrieved from reference TRBV2 and TRBJ1-1, is EPEVTQTPSHQVTQMGQEVILRCVPISNHLYFYWYRQILGQKVEFLVSFYNNEISEKSEIFDDQFSVERPDGSNFTLKIRSTKLEDSAMYFCASSLRDRPLNTEAFFGQGTRLTVV.